This T cell receptor (beta chain) appears in the sequencing data of a study of shared clonotypes between healthy human individuals. Study-wide results and caveats: It was observed that 5% to 6% of naive CD4 clonotypes were shared across several donors.

To note about this clone: What it recognizes is unknown.

Some clones are missing from TCRdb's copy, which holds only in-frame ones; the method was immunoSEQ multiplex PCR. Of hundreds of thousands of clones in the sample, approximately 96% were seen once. V shed 1 base and J 6 bases; nucleotides not matched to a gene: 8. The CDR3 is 16 amino acids. CDR1 MGHRA and CDR2 YSYEKL come from the germline V gene. Naive-designated CD8 cells lacked CD45RO, were positively enriched for CCR7, and omitted terminally differentiated effector memory CD45RA+ cells. The donor cohort consisted entirely of Caucasian adults residing in Nashville, Tennessee. The sequenced sample consisted of naive CD8+ T cells sorted from blood. The sequence was collected from a woman between 25 and 40 years old in good health. V is TRBV4-1 and J is TRBJ2-7; 11 positions agree with TRBD2. CDR3 nucleotide sequence: TGCGCCAGCAGCCAAGTTTTTCGACTAGCGGGACGCGAGCAGTACTTC. Translation gives CASSQVFRLAGREQYF.